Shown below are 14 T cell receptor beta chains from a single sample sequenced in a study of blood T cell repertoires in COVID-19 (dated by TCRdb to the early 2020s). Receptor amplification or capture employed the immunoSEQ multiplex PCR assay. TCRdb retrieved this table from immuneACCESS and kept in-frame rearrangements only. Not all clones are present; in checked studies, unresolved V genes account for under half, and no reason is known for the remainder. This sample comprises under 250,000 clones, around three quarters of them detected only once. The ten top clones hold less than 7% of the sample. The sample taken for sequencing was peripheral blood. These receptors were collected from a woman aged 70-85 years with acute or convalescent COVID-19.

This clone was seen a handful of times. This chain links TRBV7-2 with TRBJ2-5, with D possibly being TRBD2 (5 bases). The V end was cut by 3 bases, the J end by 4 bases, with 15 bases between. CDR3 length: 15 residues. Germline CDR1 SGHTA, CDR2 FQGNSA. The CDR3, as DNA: TGTGCCAGCAGCTTCGACCCGGGATTGGTAGAGACCCAGTACTTC. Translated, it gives CASSFDPGLVETQYF. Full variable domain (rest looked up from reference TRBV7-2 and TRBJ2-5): GAGVSQSPSNKVTEKGKDVELRCDPISGHTALYWYRQSLGQGLEFLIYFQGNSAPDKSGLPSDRFSAERTGGSVSTLTIQRTQQEDSAVYLCASSFDPGLVETQYFGPGTRLLVL.

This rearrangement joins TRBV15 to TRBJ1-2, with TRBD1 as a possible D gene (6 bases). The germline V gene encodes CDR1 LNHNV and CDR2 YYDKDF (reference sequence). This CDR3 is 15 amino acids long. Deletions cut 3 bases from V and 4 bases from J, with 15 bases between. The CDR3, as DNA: TGTGCCACCAGCAGGGACCAGGGGATGGCCTATGGCTACACCTTC. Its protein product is CATSRDQGMAYGYTF. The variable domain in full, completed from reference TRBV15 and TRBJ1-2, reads DAMVIQNPRYQVTQFGKPVTLSCSQTLNHNVMYWYQQKSSQAPKLLFHYYDKDFNNEADTPDNFQSRRPNTSFCFLDIRSPGLGDTAMYLCATSRDQGMAYGYTFGSGTRLTVV.

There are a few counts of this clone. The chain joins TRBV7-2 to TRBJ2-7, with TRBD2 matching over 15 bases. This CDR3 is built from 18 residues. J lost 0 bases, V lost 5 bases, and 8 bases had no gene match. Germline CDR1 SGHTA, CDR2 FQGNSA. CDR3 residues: CASSRGTSGRRFSYEQYF. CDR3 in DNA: TGTGCCAGCAGCCGCGGGACTAGCGGGAGGCGATTCTCCTACGAGCAGTACTTC.

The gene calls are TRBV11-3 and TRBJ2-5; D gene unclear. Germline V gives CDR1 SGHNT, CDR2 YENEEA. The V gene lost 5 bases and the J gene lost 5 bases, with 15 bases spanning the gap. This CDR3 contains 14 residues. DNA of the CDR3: TGTGCCAGCAGCCCCTCGAGAAGTGTGGAGACCCAGTACTTC. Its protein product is CASSPSRSVETQYF.

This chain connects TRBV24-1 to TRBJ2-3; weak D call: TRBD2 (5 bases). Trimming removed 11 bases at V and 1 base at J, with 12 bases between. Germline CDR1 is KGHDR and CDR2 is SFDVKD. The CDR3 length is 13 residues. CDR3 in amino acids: CASGLTGTDTQYF. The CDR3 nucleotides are TGTGCCAGCGGACTTACTGGCACAGATACGCAGTATTTT.

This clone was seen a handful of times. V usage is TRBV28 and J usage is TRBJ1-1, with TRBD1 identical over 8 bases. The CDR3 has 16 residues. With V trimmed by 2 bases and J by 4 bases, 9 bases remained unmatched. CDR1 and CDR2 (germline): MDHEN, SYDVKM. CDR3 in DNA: TGTGCCAGCAGTTTAAGAATAGGACAGGGACCCACTGAAGCTTTCTTT. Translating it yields CASSLRIGQGPTEAFF.

The CDR3 is CASSPSSGSDYNEQFF. CDR3 sequence (DNA): TGTGCCAGCAGCCCGTCTAGCGGGAGCGACTACAATGAGCAGTTCTTC. This chain links TRBV9 with TRBJ2-1, with 10 bases fitting TRBD2. The CDR3 runs to 16 residues. Losses at the gene ends were 4 bases for V and 3 bases for J; bases not matched to a gene: 7. The germline V gene encodes CDR1 SGDLS and CDR2 YYNGEE.

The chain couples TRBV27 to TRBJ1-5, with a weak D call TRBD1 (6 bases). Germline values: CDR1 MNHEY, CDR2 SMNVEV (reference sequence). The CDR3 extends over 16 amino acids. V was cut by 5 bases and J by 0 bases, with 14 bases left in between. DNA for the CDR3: TGTGCCAGCAGTCCCGACAGGACCTATAGCAATCAGCCCCAGCATTTT. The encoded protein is CASSPDRTYSNQPQHF.

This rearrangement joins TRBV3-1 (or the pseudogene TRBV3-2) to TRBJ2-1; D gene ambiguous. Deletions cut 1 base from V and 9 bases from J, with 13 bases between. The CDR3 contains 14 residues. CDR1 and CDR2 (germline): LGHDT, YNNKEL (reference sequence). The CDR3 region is CASSQVVDRVEQFF. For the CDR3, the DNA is TGTGCCAGCAGCCAAGTAGTAGATCGTGTTGAGCAGTTCTTC.

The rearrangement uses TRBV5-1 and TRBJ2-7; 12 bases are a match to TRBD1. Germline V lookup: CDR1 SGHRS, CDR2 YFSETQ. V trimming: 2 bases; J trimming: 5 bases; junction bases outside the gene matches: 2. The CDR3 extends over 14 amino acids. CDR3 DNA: TGCGCCAGCAGCTTAGGGACAGGGGGCGACGAGCAGTACTTC. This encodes CASSLGTGGDEQYF. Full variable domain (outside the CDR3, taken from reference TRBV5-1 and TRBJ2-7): KAGVTQTPRYLIKTRGQQVTLSCSPISGHRSVSWYQQTPGQGLQFLFEYFSETQRNKGNFPGRFSGRQFSNSRSEMNVSTLELGDSALYLCASSLGTGGDEQYFGPGTRLTVT.

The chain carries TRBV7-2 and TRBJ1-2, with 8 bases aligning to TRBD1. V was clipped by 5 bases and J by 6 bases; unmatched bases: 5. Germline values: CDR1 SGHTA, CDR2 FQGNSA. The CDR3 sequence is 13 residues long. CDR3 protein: CASSDRGLDGYTF. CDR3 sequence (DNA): TGTGCCAGCAGCGACAGGGGTCTGGATGGCTACACCTTC.

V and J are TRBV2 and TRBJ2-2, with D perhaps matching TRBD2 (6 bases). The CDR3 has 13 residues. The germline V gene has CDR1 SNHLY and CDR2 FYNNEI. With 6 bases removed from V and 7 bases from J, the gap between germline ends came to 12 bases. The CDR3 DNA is TGTGCCAGCAGAACCCATAGCGGCGGGGAGCTGTTTTTT. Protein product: CASRTHSGGELFF.

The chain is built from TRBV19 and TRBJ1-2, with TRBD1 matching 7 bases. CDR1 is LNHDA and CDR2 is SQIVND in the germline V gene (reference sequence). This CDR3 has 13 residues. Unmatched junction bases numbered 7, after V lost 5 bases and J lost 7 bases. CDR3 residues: CASSATGFSGYTF. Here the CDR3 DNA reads TGTGCCAGTAGTGCGACAGGGTTTAGTGGCTACACCTTC. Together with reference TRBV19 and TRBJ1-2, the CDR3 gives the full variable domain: DGGITQSPKYLFRKEGQNVTLSCEQNLNHDAMYWYRQDPGQGLRLIYYSQIVNDFQKGDIAEGYSVSREKKESFPLTVTSAQKNPTAFYLCASSATGFSGYTFGSGTRLTVV.

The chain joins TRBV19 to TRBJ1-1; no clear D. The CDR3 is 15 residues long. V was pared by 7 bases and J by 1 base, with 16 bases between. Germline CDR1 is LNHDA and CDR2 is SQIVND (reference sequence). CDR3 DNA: TGTGCCAGTACCTTTTCGGTTAAGAGGAACACTGAAGCTTTCTTT. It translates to CASTFSVKRNTEAFF. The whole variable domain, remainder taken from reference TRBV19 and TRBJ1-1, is DGGITQSPKYLFRKEGQNVTLSCEQNLNHDAMYWYRQDPGQGLRLIYYSQIVNDFQKGDIAEGYSVSREKKESFPLTVTSAQKNPTAFYLCASTFSVKRNTEAFFGQGTRLTVV.